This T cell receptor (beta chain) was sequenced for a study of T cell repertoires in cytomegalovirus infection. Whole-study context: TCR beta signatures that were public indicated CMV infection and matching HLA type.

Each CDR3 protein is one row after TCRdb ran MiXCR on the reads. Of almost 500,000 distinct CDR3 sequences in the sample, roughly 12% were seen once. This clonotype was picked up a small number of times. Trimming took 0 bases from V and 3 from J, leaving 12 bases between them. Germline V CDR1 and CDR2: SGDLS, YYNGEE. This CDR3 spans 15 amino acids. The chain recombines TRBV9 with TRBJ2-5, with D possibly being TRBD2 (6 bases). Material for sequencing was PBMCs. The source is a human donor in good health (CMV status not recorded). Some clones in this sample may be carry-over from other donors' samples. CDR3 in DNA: TGTGCCAGCAGCGTAGTCGGGAGTGGGAAAGAGACCCAGTACTTC. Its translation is CASSVVGSGKETQYF.